This T cell receptor (beta chain) was identified during a study of OX40 agonist ivuxolimab in advanced cancers. With regard to the full study: The costimulatory receptor OX40 (CD134) was targeted by ivuxolimab, a fully human IgG2 agonistic monoclonal antibody. Of the roughly 51 patients in dose escalation, 19 had hepatocellular carcinoma, about 15 had melanoma, 9 had renal cell carcinoma and 9 had head and neck cancer. Prior anti-PD-1, anti-PD-L1 or anti-CTLA-4 therapy was permitted, and about 40% of dose-escalation patients had received checkpoint inhibitors. In the dose-escalation cohort, around four fifths of patients were male, and the mean age was 60 years with a range of roughly 23 to 90. The paper describes the monotherapy dose-escalation part (N ≈ 50 patients) of the phase I trial of ivuxolimab. Three dose-escalation patients achieved partial responses, one with hepatocellular carcinoma and two with cutaneous melanoma. Peripheral TCRbeta sequencing was intended to test whether TCR sequence diversity was altered and clonal T-cell expansion was caused by ivuxolimab. Intravenous ivuxolimab was administered to patients every 2 weeks at six dose levels: 0.01, 0.1, 0.3, 1.5, 3 and 10 mg/kg. What the work shows at the level of the full study, not this receptor alone: Which antigens the clonally expanded peripheral T cells were specific for was not determined. Low levels of normalized T-cell clonal expansion were also seen in some patients who did not respond. In the 0.1-3.0 mg/kg groups, partial responders had among the lowest normalized peripheral clonal expansion, particularly in CD8+ T cells. At doses of 0.1 to 3.0 mg/kg, clonal expansion of both CD4+ and CD8+ blood T cells was observed from baseline to week 6. On average, CD8+ T cells showed more expanded clones than CD4+ T cells after ivuxolimab.

Patients with autoimmune disease history or receiving systemic immunosuppression were excluded from the trial. Peripheral blood for TCR sequencing was collected from all dose cohorts at baseline, on cycle 4 day 1, and on cycle 7 day 1. The samples were drawn from a first-in-human, open-label, multicenter phase I dose-escalation trial of ivuxolimab. The trial enrolled adults with locally advanced or metastatic head and neck squamous cell, hepatocellular, melanoma or renal cell carcinoma. Before TCR sequencing, CD4+ and CD8+ T cells were separately sorted from peripheral blood. The CDR3 spans 15 residues, from the cysteine through the phenylalanine. Just CDR3 DNA is preserved here, 45 bases in frame from base 1. The germline V gene specifies SNHLY as CDR1 and FYNNEI as CDR2. Trimming takes 5 bases off V and 5 bases off J; junction bases not matched to a gene: 12. Concerning this clone: Its cognate antigen has yet to be identified. There are no base qualities to consult, and no much larger clone falls within one base.

Genomic DNA was isolated from the sorted cells so that the TCRbeta CDR3 region could be sequenced. The immunoSEQ Assay was used for sequencing of TCRbeta CDR3 regions. Here the immuneACCESS table is served through TCRdb, limited to in-frame sequences with V and J called. Missing clones are a known gap in these copies; in checked studies unresolved V genes cover under half, and the rest lacks a known reason. Across this sample there are tens of thousands of clones, with 75% to 90% seen only once. About a tenth of the sample comes from the top ten. The sample was CD4+ or CD8+ T cells sorted from blood, taken in a trial of the OX40 agonist ivuxolimab. The clonotype originates from an adult with an advanced solid tumor such as melanoma, head and neck, liver or kidney cancer. Recombination linked TRBV2 to TRBJ2-7, with 7 bases aligning to TRBD1. DNA sequence: TGTGCCAGCAGTTCAACCATACAGGGGAGTAACGAGCAGTACTTC. Its protein product is CASSSTIQGSNEQYF. Reference TRBV2 and TRBJ2-7 proteins supply the regions before and after the CDR3; the full variable domain is: EPEVTQTPSHQVTQMGQEVILRCVPISNHLYFYWYRQILGQKVEFLVSFYNNEISEKSEIFDDQFSVERPDGSNFTLKIRSTKLEDSAMYFCASSSTIQGSNEQYFGPGTRLTVT.